This T cell receptor beta chain was documented in a study of blood T cell repertoires in COVID-19. In the authors' methods: Amplified reference gene primers provided the basis for estimating nucleated cell counts. The data were produced by immunoSEQ multiplex PCR, yet TCRdb's version contains in-frame clones alone and is incomplete. That table supplies the V and J calls and clone size; D and trimming were determined from the DNA. The sample consists of 350,000 to 450,000 clones, around 85% of them appearing once. Germline values: CDR1 MNHEY, CDR2 SVGAGI. The CDR3 extends over 16 amino acids. V lost 0 bases to trimming and J lost 6 bases, with 16 bases between them.

The sequenced sample consisted of peripheral blood. V usage is TRBV6-5 and J usage is TRBJ2-3; D might be TRBD1 (6 bases). The TCR comes from a woman between 18 and 30 years old with acute or convalescent COVID-19. DNA of the CDR3: TGTGCCAGCAGTTACTCGTCCGGAAGGGGGAGCGATACGCAGTATTTT. It specifies CASSYSSGRGSDTQYF.